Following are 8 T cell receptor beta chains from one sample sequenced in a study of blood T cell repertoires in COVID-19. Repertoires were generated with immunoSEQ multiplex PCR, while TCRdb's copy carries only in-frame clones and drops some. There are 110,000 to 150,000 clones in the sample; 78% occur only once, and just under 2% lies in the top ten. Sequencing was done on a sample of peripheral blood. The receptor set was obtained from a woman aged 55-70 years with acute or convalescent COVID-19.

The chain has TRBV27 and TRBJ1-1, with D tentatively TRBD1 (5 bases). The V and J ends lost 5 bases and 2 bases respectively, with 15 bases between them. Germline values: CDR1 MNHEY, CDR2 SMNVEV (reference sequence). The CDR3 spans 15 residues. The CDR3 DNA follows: TGTGCCAGCAGTCTCGAACCCTGGGGCAACACTGAAGCTTTCTTT. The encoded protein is CASSLEPWGNTEAFF.

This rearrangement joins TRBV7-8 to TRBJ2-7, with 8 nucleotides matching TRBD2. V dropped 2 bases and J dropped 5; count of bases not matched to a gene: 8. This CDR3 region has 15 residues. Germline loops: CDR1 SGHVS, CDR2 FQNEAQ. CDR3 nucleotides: TGTGCCAGCAGCTTACCCCCGGGACTAGGGGACGAGCAGTACTTC. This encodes CASSLPPGLGDEQYF.

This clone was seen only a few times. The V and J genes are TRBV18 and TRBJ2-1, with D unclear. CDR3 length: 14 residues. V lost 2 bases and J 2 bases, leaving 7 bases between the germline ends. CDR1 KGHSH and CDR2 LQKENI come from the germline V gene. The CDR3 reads CASSPKPTYNEQFF. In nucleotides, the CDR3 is TGTGCCAGCTCACCAAAGCCTACCTACAATGAGCAGTTCTTC.

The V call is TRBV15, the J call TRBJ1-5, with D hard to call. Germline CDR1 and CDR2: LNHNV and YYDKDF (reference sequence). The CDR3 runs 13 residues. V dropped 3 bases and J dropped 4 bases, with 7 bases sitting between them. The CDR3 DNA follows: TGTGCCACCAGCAGTAACGGGAATCAGCCCCAGCATTTT. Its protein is CATSSNGNQPQHF.

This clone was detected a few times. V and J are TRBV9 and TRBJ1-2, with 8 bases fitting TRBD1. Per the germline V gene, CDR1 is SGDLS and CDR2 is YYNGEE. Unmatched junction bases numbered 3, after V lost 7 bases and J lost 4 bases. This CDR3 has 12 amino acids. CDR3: CASDRGGYGYTF. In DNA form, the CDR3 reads TGTGCCAGCGACAGGGGAGGCTATGGCTACACCTTC.

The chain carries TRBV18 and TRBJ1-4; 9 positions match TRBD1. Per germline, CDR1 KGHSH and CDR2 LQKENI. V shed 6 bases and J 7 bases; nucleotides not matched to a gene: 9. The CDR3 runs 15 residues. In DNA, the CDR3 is TGTGCCAGCTCCCCGGGACAGGGATTTTTTGAAAAACTGTTTTTT. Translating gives CASSPGQGFFEKLFF.

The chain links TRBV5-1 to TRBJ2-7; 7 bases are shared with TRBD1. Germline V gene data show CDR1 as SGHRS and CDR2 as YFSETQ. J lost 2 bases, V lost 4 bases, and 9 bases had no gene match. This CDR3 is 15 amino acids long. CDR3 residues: CASSPEGGATYEQYF. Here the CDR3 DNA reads TGCGCCAGCAGCCCGGAAGGGGGCGCTACCTACGAGCAGTACTTC.

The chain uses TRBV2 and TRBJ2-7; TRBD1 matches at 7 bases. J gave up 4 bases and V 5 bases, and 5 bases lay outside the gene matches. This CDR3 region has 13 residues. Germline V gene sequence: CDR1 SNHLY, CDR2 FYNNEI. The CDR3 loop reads CASSSQGKYEQYF. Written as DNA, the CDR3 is TGTGCCAGCAGTTCACAGGGGAAGTACGAGCAGTACTTC.